This T cell receptor (beta chain) was obtained from a study of cytomegalovirus exposure and HLA in healthy donors. About the study: A prior study identified just under 120 million unique TCR beta sequences from about 200 million T cells. Overall study results and limits: Prior analysis indicated that the majority of TCR beta V segments exhibited productivity approximately 87% or approximately 30% of the time. Across donors, presence/absence analyses took sequencing depth to be roughly uniform. TCR beta chains associated with HLA were, in a later analysis, more clonally expanded than equally common others.

The table lists this clone with a few counts. Its antigen is as yet unknown. The germline CDR1 and CDR2 sequences are ENHRY and SYGVKD. The V end lost 0 bases, the J end lost 4 bases, and 4 bases lay between the germline ends. The CDR3 runs 13 residues. The PCR ran on 60 Vbeta and 13 Jbeta primers. TCRdb keeps only in-frame clones here, not all; method: immunoSEQ multiplex PCR. The sample lists 150,000 to 200,000 clones, roughly 87% occurring once. The specimen was PBMCs. This chain connects TRBV10-3 to TRBJ1-5, with D uncertain. This clonotype originated in a man over 45 in good health and CMV-seronegative. In DNA form, the CDR3 reads TGTGCCATCAGTGAGTCGTCTAATCAGCCCCAGCATTTT. This codes for CAISESSNQPQHF.